What follows are 27 T cell receptor beta chains derived from one specimen sequenced in a study of cytomegalovirus exposure and HLA in healthy donors. The data were produced by immunoSEQ multiplex PCR, yet TCRdb's version contains in-frame clones alone and is incomplete. The table records approximately 150,000 clones, around 87% of them present only once. Sequenced: PBMCs. These receptors were obtained from a young man in good health and CMV-seropositive.

The chain uses TRBV9 and TRBJ2-2; 8 bases match TRBD1. The CDR3 consists of 20 residues. Germline CDR1 SGDLS, CDR2 YYNGEE. V dropped 4 bases and J dropped 2; count of bases not matched to a gene: 19. For the CDR3, the DNA is TGTGCCAGCAGCCCAAGTGGTACCACTCCAGGGGGCGATAACACCGGGGAGCTGTTTTTT. It yields the protein CASSPSGTTPGGDNTGELFF.

The V gene is TRBV7-9, the J gene TRBJ1-4, with TRBD1 matching over 7 bases. CDR1 and CDR2 from the germline V gene are SEHNR and FQNEAQ (reference sequence). Trimming cost V 5 bases and J 6 bases; bases outside gene matches: 6. The CDR3 has 14 residues. The CDR3 DNA is TGTGCCAGCAGCCTGGGACAGAACTATGAAAAACTGTTTTTT. Its protein is CASSLGQNYEKLFF.

This chain connects TRBV27 to TRBJ1-5; TRBD1 matches 7 bases. The CDR3 totals 16 residues. The ends lost 5 bases at V and 6 bases at J; junction bases unmatched: 13. Germline V gene data show CDR1 as MNHEY and CDR2 as SMNVEV (reference sequence). In nucleotides, the CDR3 is TGTGCCAGCAGTCCAATCGATACGACAGGGAGTCAGCCCCAGCATTTT. This gives the protein CASSPIDTTGSQPQHF.

J is TRBJ1-2 and V is TRBV28, with no clear D. CDR3 size: 11 residues. Per germline, CDR1 MDHEN and CDR2 SYDVKM. V shed 3 bases and J shed 4 bases, with 3 bases lying between them. The CDR3 protein is CASSFIYGYTF. The DNA of the CDR3 is TGTGCCAGCAGTTTCATCTATGGCTACACCTTC.

The V call is TRBV2, the J call TRBJ1-4; D perhaps matches TRBD1 (6 bases). The CDR3 runs 15 residues. Germline CDR1 reads SNHLY; CDR2 reads FYNNEI. With 4 bases removed from V and 7 bases from J, the gap between germline ends came to 16 bases. The CDR3 reads CASSVSGVRGEKLFF. DNA for the CDR3: TGTGCCAGCAGTGTTTCAGGGGTGAGGGGTGAAAAACTGTTTTTT. Full variable domain (remainder filled in from reference TRBV2 and TRBJ1-4): EPEVTQTPSHQVTQMGQEVILRCVPISNHLYFYWYRQILGQKVEFLVSFYNNEISEKSEIFDDQFSVERPDGSNFTLKIRSTKLEDSAMYFCASSVSGVRGEKLFFGSGTQLSVL.

The J gene is TRBJ2-7, the V gene TRBV27; the match to TRBD2 covers 10 bases. The CDR3 runs 15 residues. V shed 6 bases, J shed 0 bases, and the junction held 5 bases outside the gene matches. The germline gives CDR1 MNHEY, CDR2 SMNVEV (reference sequence). CDR3 bases: TGTGCCAGCAGAGGTCTAGCGGGGGCCTCCTACGAGCAGTACTTC. This gives the protein CASRGLAGASYEQYF.

V is TRBV13 and J is TRBJ1-6; TRBD1 matches 7 bases. The CDR3 extends over 15 amino acids. CDR1 is PRHDT, CDR2 FYEKMQ, per germline (reference sequence). V shed 3 bases, J shed 6 bases, and the junction held 5 bases outside the gene matches. The CDR3 region has the DNA TGTGCCAGCAGCTTTGGAGGGGGCAGTAATTCACCCCTCCACTTT. This encodes CASSFGGGSNSPLHF.

The rearrangement uses TRBV4-2 and TRBJ1-3, with a tentative D call TRBD1 (6 bases). The CDR3 has 15 amino acids. The V end lost 4 bases, the J end lost 4 bases, and 14 bases lay between the germline ends. CDR1 LGHNA and CDR2 YNFKEQ come from the germline V gene. The CDR3 sequence: CASSPSDSRGNTIYF. The CDR3 coding sequence is TGTGCCAGCAGCCCCTCGGACAGCCGAGGAAACACCATATATTTT.

This chain joins TRBV6-1 and TRBJ2-7, with D possibly TRBD2 on 6 matching bases. Per germline, CDR1 MNHNS and CDR2 SASEGT. V was clipped by 5 bases and J by 2 bases, with 16 bases between them. CDR3 length equals 15 residues. CDR3 bases: TGTGCCAGCAGTCCTCCGGGACTGGGGGCCTACGAGCAGTACTTC. Protein sequence: CASSPPGLGAYEQYF.

The chain carries TRBV29-1 and TRBJ2-5, with TRBD1 as a possible D gene (5 bases). In germline, CDR1 is SQVTM, CDR2 ANQGSEA. V lost 5 bases and J lost 8, with 18 bases in between. This CDR3 is 13 amino acids long. The DNA of the CDR3 is TGCAGCGTTAGAAGGCTGACAGCAGAAACCCAGTACTTC. Protein sequence: CSVRRLTAETQYF.

This clone was counted a few times. The chain has TRBV2 and TRBJ1-2, with D perhaps TRBD1 (6 bases). Looked up from germline, CDR1 is SNHLY and CDR2 is FYNNEI. CDR3 length: 11 residues. Between the trimmed V and J ends, which lost 6 bases and 8 bases, there was a span of 10 bases. The CDR3 loop reads CASSRDIGYTF. CDR3 nucleotide sequence: TGTGCCAGCAGCAGGGACATCGGCTACACCTTC.

This chain joins TRBV19 and TRBJ2-5; D is perhaps TRBD2 (6 bases). The CDR3 extends over 13 amino acids. V was cut by 11 bases and J by 2 bases, with 15 bases left in between. Per germline, CDR1 LNHDA and CDR2 SQIVND (reference sequence). The CDR3 DNA reads as TGTGCCTGTGGAGGGAGTAATCAAGAGACCCAGTACTTC. It is translated as CACGGSNQETQYF.

This clone has just one count. V and J are TRBV18 and TRBJ2-6; tentatively, D is TRBD2 (6 bases). V lost 2 bases to trimming and J lost 4 bases, with 12 bases between them. CDR1 and CDR2 (germline): KGHSH, LQKENI. The CDR3 consists of 16 residues. CDR3 sequence reads: CASSPVAGSGANVLTF. The CDR3 nucleotides read TGTGCCAGCTCACCAGTGGCGGGGTCAGGGGCCAACGTCCTGACTTTC. Full variable domain (missing parts from reference TRBV18 and TRBJ2-6): NAGVMQNPRHLVRRRGQEARLRCSPMKGHSHVYWYRQLPEEGLKFMVYLQKENIIDESGMPKERFSAEFPKEGPSILRIQQVVRGDSAAYFCASSPVAGSGANVLTFGAGSRLTVL.

The chain carries TRBV19 and TRBJ1-3, with a possible D match to TRBD1 (6 bases). V gave up 5 bases and J gave up 7 bases, with 15 bases separating them. The CDR3 extends over 14 amino acids. CDR1 is LNHDA, CDR2 SQIVND, per germline (reference sequence). For the CDR3, the DNA is TGTGCCAGTAGTCAGGGACACCCGATGAACACCATATATTTT. This translates into CASSQGHPMNTIYF.

The V and J genes are TRBV13 and TRBJ1-1; 8 bases fit TRBD1. From germline, CDR1 is PRHDT and CDR2 FYEKMQ (reference sequence). Unmatched junction bases numbered 12, after V lost 5 bases and J lost 10 bases. The CDR3 sequence is 14 residues long. The CDR3 coding sequence is TGTGCCAGCAGCCCTTATGGCAGGGGGCCCGGAGCTTTCTTT. Translated: CASSPYGRGPGAFF. Complete variable domain (other parts from reference TRBV13 and TRBJ1-1): AAGVIQSPRHLIKEKRETATLKCYPIPRHDTVYWYQQGPGQDPQFLISFYEKMQSDKGSIPDRFSAQQFSDYHSELNMSSLELGDSALYFCASSPYGRGPGAFFGQGTRLTVV.

The CDR3 DNA reads as TGTGCCAGCAGTGTCGACAGGGGAGCCTACGAGCAGTACTTC. This encodes CASSVDRGAYEQYF. J is TRBJ2-7 and V is TRBV6-1; 8 bases align to TRBD1. Germline assignment: CDR1 MNHNS and CDR2 SASEGT. The ends lost 4 bases at V and 2 bases at J; junction bases unmatched: 4. The CDR3 extends over 14 amino acids.

The chain joins TRBV15 to TRBJ2-5; TRBD2 is a possible D gene (6 bases). The CDR3 runs 15 residues. Germline V gene sequence: CDR1 LNHNV, CDR2 YYDKDF (reference sequence). Trimming took off 0 bases at V and 1 base at J, with 9 bases between the two ends. The CDR3 here is CATSRDPGAQETQYF. CDR3 bases: TGTGCCACCAGCAGAGATCCGGGAGCCCAAGAGACCCAGTACTTC.

The sample holds a few counts of this clone. The chain couples TRBV19 to TRBJ2-7; no firm D call. Trimming took off 4 bases at V and 3 bases at J, with 13 bases between the two ends. The CDR3 runs to 14 residues. The germline CDR1 and CDR2 sequences are LNHDA and SQIVND (reference sequence). For the CDR3, the DNA is TGTGCCAGTAGTACCCTGGGTGGCGGCTACGAGCAGTACTTC. It is translated as CASSTLGGGYEQYF.

The V gene is TRBV5-1, the J gene TRBJ1-2; D is ambiguous. This CDR3 spans 15 amino acids. The germline V gene encodes CDR1 SGHRS and CDR2 YFSETQ. With 4 bases removed from V and 2 bases from J, the gap between germline ends came to 15 bases. The CDR3 DNA reads TGCGCCAGCAGCCCAGTTGGTGGCGGAAACTATGGCTACACCTTC. It encodes CASSPVGGGNYGYTF.

The chain links TRBV7-2 to TRBJ2-7; 10 nucleotides line up with TRBD1. This CDR3 has 17 residues. CDR1 SGHTA and CDR2 FQGNSA come from the germline V gene. V gave up 4 bases and J gave up 3 bases; unmatched junction bases: 12. CDR3 DNA sequence: TGTGCCAGCAGCTCCCTGATCGTCAGGACAGGGGGCTACGAGCAGTACTTC. Its translation is CASSSLIVRTGGYEQYF.

V and J are TRBV12-5 and TRBJ2-7; 11 bases are shared with TRBD2. Germline trimming cut 2 bases from V and 5 bases from J; bases unmatched to any gene: 2. The germline gives CDR1 LGHNT, CDR2 FRNRAP. There are 14 residues in the CDR3. CDR3 protein: CASGLTSGSHEQYF. DNA of the CDR3: TGTGCTAGTGGTTTGACTAGCGGGAGCCACGAGCAGTACTTC.

This chain connects TRBV18 to TRBJ2-2, with D perhaps TRBD2 (5 bases). Germline V gene data show CDR1 as KGHSH and CDR2 as LQKENI. This CDR3 is 16 amino acids long. Trimming took 3 bases from V and 0 from J, leaving 11 bases between them. The CDR3 is CASSPWRTPNTGELFF. In nucleotides, the CDR3 is TGTGCCAGCTCACCCTGGCGGACTCCGAACACCGGGGAGCTGTTTTTT.

This chain connects TRBV30 to TRBJ1-1, with D possibly TRBD1 on 5 matching bases. V dropped 4 bases and J dropped 2 bases, with 14 bases sitting between them. The CDR3 has 14 amino acids. Germline loops: CDR1 GTSNPN, CDR2 SVGIG (reference sequence). CDR3 coding DNA: TGTGCCTGGAACCCGGGACTCCACAACACTGAAGCTTTCTTT. It encodes CAWNPGLHNTEAFF.

The chain carries TRBV25-1 and TRBJ2-5; D is perhaps TRBD2 (5 bases). V lost 4 bases, J lost 5 bases, and 11 bases lay in between. The CDR3 is 13 amino acids. Per germline, CDR1 MGHDK and CDR2 SYGVNS. The CDR3 bases are TGTGCCAGCAGTGTGGAGGTGGACGAGACCCAGTACTTC. Amino acids: CASSVEVDETQYF.

V gene TRBV16 combines with J gene TRBJ1-6; TRBD1 aligns across 9 bases. Looked up from germline, CDR1 is KGHSY and CDR2 is FQNENV. The junction had 7 bases not matched to a gene; V was cut back by 4 bases and J by 0 bases. The CDR3 length is 18 residues. The CDR3, as DNA: TGTGCCAGCAGCCGGTGGGACAGGGAGAGCTCCTATAATTCACCCCTCCACTTT. It specifies CASSRWDRESSYNSPLHF.

The sample holds a few counts of this clone. V is TRBV7-8 and J is TRBJ2-7, with a tentative D call TRBD1 (6 bases). V lost 5 bases to trimming and J lost 1 base, with 12 bases between them. The CDR3 length is 14 residues. Looked up from germline, CDR1 is SGHVS and CDR2 is FQNEAQ. CDR3 loop: CASSRSTGSYEQYF. DNA for the CDR3: TGTGCCAGCAGCCGTTCTACAGGGTCCTACGAGCAGTACTTC.

In nucleotides, the CDR3 is TGCGCCAGCAGCTTGGCCGGAGGAAGCAATCAGCCCCAGCATTTT. Translation: CASSLAGGSNQPQHF. The chain couples TRBV5-1 to TRBJ1-5; D remains unclear. Trimming stripped 0 bases from V and 1 base from J, with 8 bases between. From germline, CDR1 is SGHRS and CDR2 YFSETQ. CDR3 length equals 15 residues.